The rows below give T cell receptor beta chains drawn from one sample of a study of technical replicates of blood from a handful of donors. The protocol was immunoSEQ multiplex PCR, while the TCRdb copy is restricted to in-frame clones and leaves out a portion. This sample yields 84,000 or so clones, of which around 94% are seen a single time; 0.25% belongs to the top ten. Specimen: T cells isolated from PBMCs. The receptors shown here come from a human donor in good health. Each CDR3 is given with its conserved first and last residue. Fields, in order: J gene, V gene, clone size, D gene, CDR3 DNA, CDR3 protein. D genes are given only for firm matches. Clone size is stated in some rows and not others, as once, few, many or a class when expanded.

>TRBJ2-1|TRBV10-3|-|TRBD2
TGTGCCATCAGTGGACTAGCGGGAATTAATGAGCAGTTCTTC
CAISGLAGINEQFF
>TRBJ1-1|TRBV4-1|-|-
TGCGCCAGCAGCCAAGGCCCTCCTATGAACACTGAAGCTTTCTTT
CASSQGPPMNTEAFF
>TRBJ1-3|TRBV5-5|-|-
TGTGCCAGCAGCTTCCAGGTTAACTCTGGAAACACCATATATTTT
CASSFQVNSGNTIYF
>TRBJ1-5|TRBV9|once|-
TGTGCCAGCAGCGTAGGTGGAGGCAATCAGCCCCAGCATTTT
CASSVGGGNQPQHF
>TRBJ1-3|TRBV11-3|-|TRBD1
TGTGCCAGCAGCTTGACAGGGGTTGGAAACACCATATATTTT
CASSLTGVGNTIYF
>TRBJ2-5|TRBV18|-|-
TGTGCCAGCTCAGGAGGGGGCCGAGAGACCCAGTACTTC
CASSGGGRETQYF
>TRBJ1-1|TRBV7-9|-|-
TGTGCCAGCAGCCTCTTTGACAGGAGTGACACTGAAGCTTTCTTT
CASSLFDRSDTEAFF
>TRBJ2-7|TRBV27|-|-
TGTGCCAGCAGTTTAGGTCACACCTACGAGCAGTACTTC
CASSLGHTYEQYF
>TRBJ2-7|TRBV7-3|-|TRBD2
TGTGCCAGCAGCTCGATGACTAGCGGGTTCTACGAGCAGTACTTC
CASSSMTSGFYEQYF
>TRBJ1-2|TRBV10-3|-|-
TGTGCCACGGTTAGGACAGAGTCGATCGGCTACACCTTC
CATVRTESIGYTF
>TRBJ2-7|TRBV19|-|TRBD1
TGTGCCAGTAGTATAGAACAGGGGCTATCCTACGAGCAGTACTTC
CASSIEQGLSYEQYF
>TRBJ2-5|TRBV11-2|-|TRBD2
TGTGCCAGCAGCTTAGTGTATGGTGGGCTAGCGGGAGGGGAGACCCAGTACTTC
CASSLVYGGLAGGETQYF